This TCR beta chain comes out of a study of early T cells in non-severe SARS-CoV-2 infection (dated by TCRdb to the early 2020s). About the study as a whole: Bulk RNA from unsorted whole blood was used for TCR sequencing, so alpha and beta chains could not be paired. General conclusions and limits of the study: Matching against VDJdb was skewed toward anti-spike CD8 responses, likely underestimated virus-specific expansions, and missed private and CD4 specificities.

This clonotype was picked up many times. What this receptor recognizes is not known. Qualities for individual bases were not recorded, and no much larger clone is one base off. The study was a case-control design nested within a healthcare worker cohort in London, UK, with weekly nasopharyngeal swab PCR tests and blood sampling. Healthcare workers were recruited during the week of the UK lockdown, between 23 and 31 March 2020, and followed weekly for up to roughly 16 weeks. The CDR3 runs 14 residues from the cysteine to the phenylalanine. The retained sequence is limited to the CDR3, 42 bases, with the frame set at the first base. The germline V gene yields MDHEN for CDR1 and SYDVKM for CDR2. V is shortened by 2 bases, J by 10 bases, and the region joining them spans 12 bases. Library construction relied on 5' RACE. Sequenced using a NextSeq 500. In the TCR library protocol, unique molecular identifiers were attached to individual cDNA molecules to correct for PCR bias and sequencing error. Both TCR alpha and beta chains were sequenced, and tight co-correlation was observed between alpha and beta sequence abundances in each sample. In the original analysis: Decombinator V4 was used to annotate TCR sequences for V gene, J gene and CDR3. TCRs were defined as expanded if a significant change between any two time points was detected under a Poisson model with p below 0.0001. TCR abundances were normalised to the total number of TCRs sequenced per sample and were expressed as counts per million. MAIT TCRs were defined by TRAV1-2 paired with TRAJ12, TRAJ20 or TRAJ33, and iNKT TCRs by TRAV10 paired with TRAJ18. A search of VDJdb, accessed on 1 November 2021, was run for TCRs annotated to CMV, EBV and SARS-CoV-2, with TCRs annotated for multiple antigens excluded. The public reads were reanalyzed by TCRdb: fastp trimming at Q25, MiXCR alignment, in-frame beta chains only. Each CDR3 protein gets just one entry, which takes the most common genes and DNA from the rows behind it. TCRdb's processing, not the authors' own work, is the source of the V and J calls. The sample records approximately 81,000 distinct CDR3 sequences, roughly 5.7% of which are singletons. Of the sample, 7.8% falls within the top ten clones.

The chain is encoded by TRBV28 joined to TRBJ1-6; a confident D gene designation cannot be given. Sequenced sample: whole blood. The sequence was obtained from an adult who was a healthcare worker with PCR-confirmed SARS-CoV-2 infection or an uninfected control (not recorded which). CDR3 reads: CASSLPHSGSPLHF. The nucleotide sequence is TGTGCCAGCAGTTTACCCCACTCGGGGTCACCCCTCCACTTT.